This is a list of T cell receptor beta chains from one sample in a study of regulatory T cells in long-lasting Graves disease. Via MiXCR, TCRdb re-called the multiplex PCR reads, giving one row per CDR3 protein. In the table there are roughly 380,000 distinct CDR3 sequences, around 15% of which are singletons. This material consisted of peripheral blood mononuclear cells (PBMCs), taken at new diagnosis, from a patient treated with antithyroid drugs. The receptors shown here come from a female donor with Graves disease. Both conserved end residues are part of each CDR3. The order of the fields is J gene, D gene, clone size, V gene, CDR3 length, CDR3 DNA, CDR3 protein. D genes are given only for firm matches. The listing skips clone size in some rows; elsewhere it reads once, few, many or a size class.

TRBJ1-2 | . | many | TRBV6-1 | 13 | TGTGCCAGCAGTGGGGCTCGGGGCTATGGCTACACCTTC | CASSGARGYGYTF
TRBJ2-2 | . | many | TRBV20-1 | 15 | TGCAGTGCTAGAGATCCGGCAGGGCCCACCGGGGAGCTGTTTTTT | CSARDPAGPTGELFF
TRBJ1-1 | . | many | TRBV20-1 | 16 | TGCAGTGCTAGAGGAGGTGATTTTTTGTTCGGCACTGAAGCTTTCTTT | CSARGGDFLFGTEAFF
TRBJ1-1 | . | many | TRBV7-9 | 14 | TGTGCCAGCAGCCCCCACGCGGGGAGGACTGAAGCTTTCTTT | CASSPHAGRTEAFF
TRBJ2-3 | TRBD1 | . | TRBV7-2 | 14 | TGTGCCAGCAAAGGGGGCGGATGGTGGGATACGCAGTATTTT | CASKGGGWWDTQYF
TRBJ2-7 | TRBD1 | many | TRBV28 | 15 | TGTGCCAGCACCGCACCCGGGACAGGGGGCTACGAGCAGTACTTC | CASTAPGTGGYEQYF
TRBJ2-7 | . | many | TRBV6-5 | 14 | TGTGCCAGCAGTTGGGCAGGGTCATCCTACGAGCAGTACTTC | CASSWAGSSYEQYF
TRBJ1-4 | . | many | TRBV10-3 | 12 | TGTGCCATCAGTGCAAGGGAAGAAAAACTGTTTTTT | CAISAREEKLFF
TRBJ2-1 | . | many | TRBV20-1 | 14 | TGCAGTGCTTGGGACGACGTTTCCTACAATGAGCAGTTCTTC | CSAWDDVSYNEQFF
TRBJ1-6 | TRBD1 | few | TRBV27 | 16 | TGTGCCAGCAGTTTCCGGGACAGGGGGCAACATTCACCCCTCCACTTT | CASSFRDRGQHSPLHF
TRBJ2-1 | TRBD2 | many | TRBV20-1 | 14 | TGCAGTGTTCCCGCGGCGGGGGGGCCTGGTGAGCAGTTCTTC | CSVPAAGGPGEQFF
TRBJ1-6 | . | many | TRBV20-1 | 16 | TGCAGTGCTATCAGCCCGACGGGGCGGGGAGTATCACCCCTCCACTTT | CSAISPTGRGVSPLHF
TRBJ1-5 | . | few | TRBV15 | 15 | TGTGCCACCGGCAGAGGGGTCGGGAGAAATCAGCCCCAGCATTTT | CATGRGVGRNQPQHF
TRBJ2-4 | . | many | TRBV12-3/TRBV12-4 | 13 | TGTGCCAGCAGTTTAACCAGGGTCAGCATTCAGTACTTC | CASSLTRVSIQYF
TRBJ2-1 | . | many | TRBV30 | 13 | TGTGCCTGGAGTGAACAGGTTTACAATGAGCAGTTCTTC | CAWSEQVYNEQFF
TRBJ1-2 | . | . | TRBV6-1 | 17 | TGTGCCAGCAGTCCCCTTGGAGGAACAATAGCTAACTATGGCTACACCTTC | CASSPLGGTIANYGYTF
TRBJ1-5 | TRBD1 | many | TRBV5-1 | 14 | TGCGCCAGCAGCAAGACAGGGGCGGATCAGCCCCAGCATTTT | CASSKTGADQPQHF
TRBJ1-1 | . | many | TRBV29-1 | 15 | TGCAGCGTTGAAGGACGGTTGGGGGGGATACCTGAAGCTTTCTTT | CSVEGRLGGIPEAFF
TRBJ1-1 | . | many | TRBV28 | 13 | TGTGCCAGCAGACTGGGGGGCAGCCTAGAAGCTTTCTTT | CASRLGGSLEAFF
TRBJ2-1 | TRBD2 | many | TRBV9 | 15 | TGTGCCAGCAGCGTAGAACTAGCGGGAGTAAATGAGCAGTTCTTC | CASSVELAGVNEQFF
TRBJ1-2 | . | many | TRBV5-1 | 16 | TGTGCCAGCAGCTTGGTGCTACCGGTTTCTAACTATGGCTACACCTTC | CASSLVLPVSNYGYTF
TRBJ1-1 | . | many | TRBV20-1 | 13 | TGCAGTGCCCGCCAGGGGCCGAACACTGAAGCTTTCTTT | CSARQGPNTEAFF
TRBJ2-2 | TRBD2 | many | TRBV20-1 | 17 | TGCAGTGCTAGTTCGACTAGCGGGAGGGGTAACACCGGGGAGCTGTTTTTT | CSASSTSGRGNTGELFF
TRBJ2-5 | TRBD2 | once | TRBV5-4 | 16 | TGTGCCAGCAGCTTGGTGCTAGCGGGATATCAAGAGACCCAGTACTTC | CASSLVLAGYQETQYF
TRBJ2-7 | . | many | TRBV28 | 14 | TGTGCCAGCAGTAGAGGCTACAGCTCCTACGAGCAGTACTTC | CASSRGYSSYEQYF
TRBJ2-2 | . | . | TRBV7-9 | 16 | TGTGCCAGCAGCCCACGGCAGGGGCGCAACACCGGGGAGCTGTTTTTT | CASSPRQGRNTGELFF
TRBJ2-3 | TRBD1 | few | TRBV6-2/TRBV6-3 | 18 | TGTGCCAGCAGTTACTCTCGTTTCCGGGACAGCCTCACAGATACGCAGTATTTT | CASSYSRFRDSLTDTQYF
TRBJ1-1 | TRBD1 | many | TRBV5-5 | 14 | TGTGCCAGCACCTATACAGGGGGCAACACTGAAGCTTTCTTT | CASTYTGGNTEAFF
TRBJ2-1 | TRBD2 | . | TRBV7-9 | 18 | TGTGCCAGCAGCCCTCCGACTAGCGGGAGGGAATCCTACAATGAGCAGTTCTTC | CASSPPTSGRESYNEQFF
TRBJ2-3 | TRBD2 | few | TRBV11-2 | 16 | TGTGCCAGCAGCCCTACTAGCGGGAGGGGGGCAGATACGCAGTATTTT | CASSPTSGRGADTQYF
TRBJ1-3 | TRBD1 | many | TRBV13 | 15 | TGTGCCAGCAGCTCGACAGGGGGCTGGGGAAACACCATATATTTT | CASSSTGGWGNTIYF
TRBJ2-1 | TRBD2 | . | TRBV27 | 17 | TGTGCCAGCAGTCCCGGGACTAGCGGGACTAACTACAATGAGCAGTTCTTC | CASSPGTSGTNYNEQFF
TRBJ1-5 | . | many | TRBV4-2 | 14 | TGTGCCAGCAGCCAAGGGGAGGGAAATCAGCCCCAGCATTTT | CASSQGEGNQPQHF
TRBJ2-5 | TRBD2 | many | TRBV28 | 12 | TGTGCCAGTAGCGGGGACCAAGAGACCCAGTACTTC | CASSGDQETQYF
TRBJ2-2 | . | many | TRBV27 | 14 | TGTGCCAGCAGTTTAGGTCTGGCTCCTGGGGAGCTGTTTTTT | CASSLGLAPGELFF
TRBJ1-2 | . | few | TRBV12-3/TRBV12-4 | 13 | TGTGCCAGCAGCAAACAGGGATCCTATGGCTACACCTTC | CASSKQGSYGYTF
TRBJ1-5 | TRBD1 | . | TRBV27 | 16 | TGTGCCAGCAGTTCGATACAGGGGGCCGGCAATCAGCCCCAGCATTTT | CASSSIQGAGNQPQHF
TRBJ1-4 | TRBD1 | once | TRBV4-1 | 19 | TGCGCCAGCAGCCAAGATCGTGGAAGATGGGGACAGGGGGCTGAAAAACTGTTTTTT | CASSQDRGRWGQGAEKLFF
TRBJ1-5 | . | few | TRBV15 | 16 | TGTGCCACCAGCAGAGATCGGTCAGGTTCGTATCAGCCCCAGCATTTT | CATSRDRSGSYQPQHF
TRBJ2-1 | TRBD2 | . | TRBV28 | 20 | TGTGCCAGCAGTTTACCACCGGGACTAGCGGGGGGGCGCTCCTACAATGAGCAGTTCTTC | CASSLPPGLAGGRSYNEQFF
TRBJ1-3 | . | many | TRBV20-1 | 14 | TGCAGTGCTCGACAGGAGGGCTCTGGAAACACCATATATTTT | CSARQEGSGNTIYF
TRBJ1-1 | . | . | TRBV27 | 13 | TGTGCCAGCACGCAGGGGTACGACACTGAAGCTTTCTTT | CASTQGYDTEAFF
TRBJ2-2 | . | . | TRBV18 | 14 | TGTGCCAGCTCACCAAACGGCAACACCGGGGAGCTGTTTTTT | CASSPNGNTGELFF
TRBJ2-3 | TRBD2 | . | TRBV20-1 | 14 | TGCAGTGCCGGGACTAGCGGGGACACAGATACGCAGTATTTT | CSAGTSGDTDTQYF
TRBJ2-3 | TRBD2 | many | TRBV29-1 | 17 | TGCAGCGTTGAAGGGGCCTCTCGAGCGGGACCCACAGATACGCAGTATTTT | CSVEGASRAGPTDTQYF
TRBJ1-1 | . | many | TRBV3-1 | 16 | TGTGCCAGCAGCCAAGGGCGGACGGATGAGGACACTGAAGCTTTCTTT | CASSQGRTDEDTEAFF
TRBJ2-3 | . | many | TRBV2 | 14 | TGTGCCAGCAGTGTTTCGACTCGCACAGATACGCAGTATTTT | CASSVSTRTDTQYF
TRBJ2-3 | . | many | TRBV12-3/TRBV12-4 | 12 | TGTGCCAGCAGGGGGATAACAGATACGCAGTATTTT | CASRGITDTQYF
TRBJ2-3 | . | many | TRBV28 | 15 | TGTGCCAGCATTTATTTGGAGGGCCACCCAGATACGCAGTATTTT | CASIYLEGHPDTQYF
TRBJ2-1 | . | many | TRBV20-1 | 10 | TGCAGTGCTAGTCCCTCTAAGCAGTTCTTC | CSASPSKQFF
TRBJ2-1 | . | . | TRBV6-5 | 18 | TGTGCCAGCAGTTACCCACCACTTCGGGGCGCCGACTACAATGAGCAGTTCTTC | CASSYPPLRGADYNEQFF
TRBJ1-1 | . | . | TRBV29-1 | 13 | TGCAGCGTTGAAGTAGGGCTGGACACTGAAGCTTTCTTT | CSVEVGLDTEAFF
TRBJ1-2 | . | many | TRBV27 | 14 | TGTGCCAGCAGTTTATCGGTAGCCGGCTATGGCTACACCTTC | CASSLSVAGYGYTF
TRBJ2-5 | TRBD2 | few | TRBV20-1 | 17 | TGCAGTGCTGAGGGGGGACTAGCGGGAAGAAGGGGAGAGACCCAGTACTTC | CSAEGGLAGRRGETQYF
TRBJ2-1 | . | . | TRBV18 | 17 | TGTGCCAGCTCACCACCTCGCGGCGGGGCCTCCTACAATGAGCAGTTCTTC | CASSPPRGGASYNEQFF
TRBJ2-4 | TRBD1 | few | TRBV4-1 | 20 | TGCGCCAGCAGCCAAGAGCCCGACAGGGCCCCTTCCATAGCCAAAAACATTCAGTACTTC | CASSQEPDRAPSIAKNIQYF
TRBJ2-7 | . | many | TRBV11-2 | 16 | TGTGCCAGCAGCTTAGTAGCGGTTCTAGAAGTGTACGAGCAGTACTTC | CASSLVAVLEVYEQYF
TRBJ1-4 | . | . | TRBV6-1 | 15 | TGTGCCAGCAGTGAAAGATGGACCGGGGATGAAAAACTGTTTTTT | CASSERWTGDEKLFF
TRBJ2-2 | . | few | TRBV5-4 | 14 | TGTGCCAGCAGCTTTACAGGGTTCACCGGGGAGCTGTTTTTT | CASSFTGFTGELFF
TRBJ1-1 | . | many | TRBV10-1 | 10 | TGCGCCAGGCGATCTGGGGAGGCTTTCTTT | CARRSGEAFF